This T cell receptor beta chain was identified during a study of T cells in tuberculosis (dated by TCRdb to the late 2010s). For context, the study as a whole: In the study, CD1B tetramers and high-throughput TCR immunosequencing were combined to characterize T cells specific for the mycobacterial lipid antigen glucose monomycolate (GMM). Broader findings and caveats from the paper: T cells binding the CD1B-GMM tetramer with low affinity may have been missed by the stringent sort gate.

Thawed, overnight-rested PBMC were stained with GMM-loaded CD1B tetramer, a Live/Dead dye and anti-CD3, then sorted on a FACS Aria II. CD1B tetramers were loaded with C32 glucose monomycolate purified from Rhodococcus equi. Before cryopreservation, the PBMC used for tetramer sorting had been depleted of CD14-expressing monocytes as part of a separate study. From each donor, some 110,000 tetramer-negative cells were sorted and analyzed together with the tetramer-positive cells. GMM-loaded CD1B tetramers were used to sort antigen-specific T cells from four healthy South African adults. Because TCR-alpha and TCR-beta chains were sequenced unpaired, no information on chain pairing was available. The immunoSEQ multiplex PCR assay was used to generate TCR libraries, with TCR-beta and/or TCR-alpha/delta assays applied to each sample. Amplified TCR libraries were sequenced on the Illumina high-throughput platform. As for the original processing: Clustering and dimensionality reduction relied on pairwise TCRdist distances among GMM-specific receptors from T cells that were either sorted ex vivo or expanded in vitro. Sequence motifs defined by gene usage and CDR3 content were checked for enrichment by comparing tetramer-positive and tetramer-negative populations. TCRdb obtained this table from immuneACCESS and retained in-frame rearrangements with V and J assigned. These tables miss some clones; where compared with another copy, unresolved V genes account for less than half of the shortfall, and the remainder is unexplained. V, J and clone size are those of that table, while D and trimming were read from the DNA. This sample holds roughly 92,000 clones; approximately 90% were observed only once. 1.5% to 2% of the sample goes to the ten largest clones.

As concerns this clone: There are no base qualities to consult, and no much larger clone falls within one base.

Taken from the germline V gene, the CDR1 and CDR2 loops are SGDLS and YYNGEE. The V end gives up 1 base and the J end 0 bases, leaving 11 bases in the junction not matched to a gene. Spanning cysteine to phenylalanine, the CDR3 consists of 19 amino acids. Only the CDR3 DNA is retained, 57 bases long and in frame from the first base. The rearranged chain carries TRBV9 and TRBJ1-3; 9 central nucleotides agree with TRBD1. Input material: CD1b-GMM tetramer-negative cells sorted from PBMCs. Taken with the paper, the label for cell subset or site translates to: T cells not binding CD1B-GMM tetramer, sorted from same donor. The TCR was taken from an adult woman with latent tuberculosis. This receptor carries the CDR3 CASSVMSRGTGSSGNTIYF. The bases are TGTGCCAGCAGCGTAATGAGTCGAGGGACAGGGAGCTCTGGAAACACCATATATTTT.